This TCR beta chain stems from a study of cytomegalovirus exposure and HLA in healthy donors. About the research overall: It was reported in a later analysis that the same platform had been used for the roughly 110 validation repertoires as for the roughly 670 first-cohort repertoires. Study results and caveats: Many donors carried some public TCRs, although rarity characterized most TCR sequences. The classifier was said to identify cytomegalovirus status with high specificity and sensitivity. A few CMV-associated chains were confirmed in vitro to be specific for CMV antigens.

A word on this clone: Its antigen is still unknown.

The protocol was immunoSEQ multiplex PCR, while the TCRdb copy is restricted to in-frame clones and leaves out a portion. The sample lists 50,000 or so clones, more than 85% occurring once. The V and J ends lost 6 bases and 5 bases, in that order; junction bases with no gene match: 3. This CDR3 is 14 amino acids long. In germline, CDR1 is MNHEY, CDR2 SMNVEV (reference sequence). This receptor was taken from a woman in her thirties in good health and CMV-seronegative. The chain uses TRBV27 and TRBJ2-1, with 11 nucleotides matching TRBD2. The specimen sequenced was PBMCs. CDR3 loop: CASRGTSGNNEQFF. The CDR3 bases are TGTGCCAGCAGGGGGACTAGCGGAAACAATGAGCAGTTCTTC.